This section outlines one TCR beta chain sequence together with its context. What it recognizes is unknown. This entry is derived from a study of blood T cells in healthy people across ages. Study-wide results and caveats: Older age coincided with a roughly linear decline in TCR beta diversity per million T cells.

V shed 4 bases and J 5 bases; nucleotides not matched to a gene: 11. CDR1 is KGHDR, CDR2 SFDVKD, per germline. The CDR3 has 16 residues. It was with a sample-barcoded 5' primer and a J-beta primer mix that a second PCR of roughly 6 to 11 cycles was run. TCRdb analysed the 5' RACE reads with MiXCR anew, one entry per CDR3 protein. Here the sample spans approximately 1.5 million distinct CDR3 sequences, about 35% being singletons. Roughly 10 milliliters of peripheral blood were drawn from each donor. Sequences were obtained from blood. The source is a woman in her 30s in good health. The rearrangement links TRBV24-1 to TRBJ1-2, with 8 bases matching TRBD1. The CDR3 DNA sequence: TGTGCCACCAGTGACCTCCAATCGACAGGGGTTTATGGCTACACCTTC. This sequence encodes CATSDLQSTGVYGYTF.